The 28 T cell receptor beta chains in this list originate from one sample, sequenced in a study of T cell responses to AZD1222 COVID-19 vaccine. TCRdb keeps only in-frame clones here, not all; method: immunoSEQ multiplex PCR. The table includes 120,000 to 150,000 clones, roughly 90% detected once. This specimen was peripheral blood, taken 28 days after the second dose of the MenACWY control vaccine. The receptors were sampled from an adult who received the MenACWY meningococcal vaccine as a control.

This chain links TRBV6-5 with TRBJ1-3; D possibly corresponds to TRBD1 (5 bases). The V end was cut by 2 bases, the J end by 2 bases, with 10 bases between. The CDR3 has 15 amino acids. The germline CDR1 and CDR2 sequences are MNHEY and SVGAGI. As DNA, the CDR3 is TGTGCCAGCAGTTACGGGGCAGGGACTGGAAACACCATATATTTT. This encodes CASSYGAGTGNTIYF.

The chain is built from TRBV30 and TRBJ1-1; D uncertain. In germline, CDR1 is GTSNPN, CDR2 SVGIG (reference sequence). The CDR3 covers 10 residues. V dropped 3 bases and J dropped 6 bases, with 5 bases sitting between them. CDR3 sequence reads: CAWSSAEAFF. CDR3 in DNA: TGTGCCTGGAGCTCCGCTGAAGCTTTCTTT.

The CDR3 is CATSFGDTGELFF. DNA for the CDR3: TGTGCCACCAGTTTCGGGGACACCGGGGAGCTGTTTTTT. The chain is built from TRBV15 and TRBJ2-2, with D perhaps TRBD2 (5 bases). This CDR3 spans 13 amino acids. CDR1 LNHNV and CDR2 YYDKDF come from the germline V gene (reference sequence). V shed 6 bases and J shed 3 bases, with 8 bases lying between them.

The rearrangement joins TRBV7-3 to TRBJ2-1, with a possible D match to TRBD2 (6 bases). There are 16 residues in the CDR3. Germline V gives CDR1 SGHTA, CDR2 FQGTGA. Between the trimmed V and J ends, which lost 5 bases and 0 bases, there was a span of 14 bases. In nucleotides, the CDR3 is TGTGCCAGCAGCGAAACGGCGGGGATCTCCTACAATGAGCAGTTCTTC. This encodes CASSETAGISYNEQFF.

A note on this clone: The same CDR3 is also encoded by other DNA sequences in this sample. The V gene is TRBV5-6, the J gene TRBJ2-7, with TRBD2 identical over 10 bases. Losses at the gene ends were 0 bases for V and 1 base for J; bases not matched to a gene: 1. Looked up from germline, CDR1 is SGHDT and CDR2 is YYEEEE. The CDR3 spans 15 residues. CDR3 sequence (DNA): TGTGCCAGCAGCTTGGGACTAGCGGGTTCCTACGAGCAGTACTTC. Protein sequence: CASSLGLAGSYEQYF.

V is TRBV6-5 and J is TRBJ2-3; 9 bases are shared with TRBD1. Per the germline V gene, CDR1 is MNHEY and CDR2 is SVGAGI. There are 13 residues in the CDR3. Unmatched junction bases numbered 3, after V lost 6 bases and J lost 5 bases. The CDR3 bases are TGTGCCAGCAGGGGACAGGGAAGAGATACGCAGTATTTT. Residues: CASRGQGRDTQYF.

This sequence joins TRBV11-2 and TRBJ2-3, with TRBD1 matching 7 bases. The germline CDR1 and CDR2 sequences are SGHAT and FQNNGV. Germline trimming cut 5 bases from V and 2 bases from J; bases unmatched to any gene: 7. The CDR3 totals 15 residues. The CDR3 region is CASSPTGTATDTQYF. The CDR3 region has the DNA TGTGCCAGCAGCCCGACGGGGACAGCCACAGATACGCAGTATTTT.

This chain uses TRBV5-1 with TRBJ2-3; no clear D gene. The CDR3 extends over 15 amino acids. Trimming cost V 2 bases and J 2 bases, with 12 bases left between them. CDR1 SGHRS and CDR2 YFSETQ come from the germline V gene. The CDR3 region is CASSLDNLYTDTQYF. CDR3 nucleotide sequence: TGCGCCAGCAGCTTAGACAATCTTTACACAGATACGCAGTATTTT.

The V call is TRBV4-1, the J call TRBJ2-1; D unclear. The CDR3 is 11 residues long. Trimming removed 2 bases at V and 10 bases at J, with 6 bases between. Per germline, CDR1 MGHRA and CDR2 YSYEKL. This chain's CDR3 is CASSQNGEQFF. For the CDR3, the DNA is TGCGCCAGCAGCCAAAACGGGGAGCAGTTCTTC.

The chain combines TRBV5-1 with TRBJ1-5; 8 positions match TRBD1. In germline, CDR1 is SGHRS, CDR2 YFSETQ. The CDR3 is 15 residues long. V was pared by 4 bases and J by 7 bases, with 10 bases of the junction left unmatched. The chain's CDR3 is CASSPGTGPLQPQHF. DNA of the CDR3: TGCGCCAGCAGCCCTGGGACAGGCCCCCTACAGCCCCAGCATTTT.

This rearrangement joins TRBV19 to TRBJ2-1; 9 nucleotides agree with TRBD1. Germline V gene data show CDR1 as LNHDA and CDR2 as SQIVND (reference sequence). J was trimmed by 9 bases and V by 2 bases; bases with no gene match: 5. CDR3 length: 14 amino acids. The DNA of the CDR3 is TGTGCCAGTAGTATACACAGGGGGCCGGGTGAGCAGTTCTTC. Translating it yields CASSIHRGPGEQFF.

The chain uses TRBV7-2 and TRBJ1-1; TRBD1 aligns across 7 bases. The V segment lost 1 base and the J segment 6 bases; nucleotides outside the gene matches: 11. CDR1 is SGHTA, CDR2 FQGNSA, per germline. The CDR3 consists of 16 residues. CDR3 residues: CASSLGRQGGVAEAFF. Here the CDR3 DNA reads TGTGCCAGCAGCTTAGGAAGACAGGGTGGTGTCGCTGAAGCTTTCTTT.

The rearrangement links TRBV6-2 or TRBV6-3 to TRBJ2-1; 9 bases align to TRBD2. Germline CDR1 is MNHEY and CDR2 is SVGEGT. Trimming took 0 bases from V and 3 from J; bases not matched to a gene: 0. The CDR3 totals 15 residues. CDR3 DNA: TGTGCCAGCAGTTACTCACTAGCGGGCTACAATGAGCAGTTCTTC. Its protein product is CASSYSLAGYNEQFF.

V usage is TRBV6-5 and J usage is TRBJ1-1; the D gene is possibly TRBD1 (5 bases). The V end lost 0 bases, the J end lost 4 bases, and 12 bases lay between the germline ends. This CDR3 spans 15 amino acids. Germline V gene lookup returns CDR1 MNHEY and CDR2 SVGAGI. CDR3 sequence reads: CASSYSMAGGTEAFF. The DNA for the CDR3 is TGTGCCAGCAGTTACTCGATGGCCGGGGGCACTGAAGCTTTCTTT.

This clone was seen a few times. This rearrangement joins TRBV5-4 to TRBJ1-1; tentatively, D is TRBD1 (6 bases). The CDR3 is 14 residues long. Germline V lookup: CDR1 SGHNT, CDR2 YYREEE (reference sequence). Trimming removed 6 bases at V and 6 bases at J, with 18 bases between. The CDR3 spells CASTIPGTIPEAFF. CDR3 coding DNA: TGTGCCAGCACCATACCCGGGACAATCCCTGAAGCTTTCTTT.

The chain uses TRBV7-2 and TRBJ1-1; D is undetermined. CDR3 length: 14 amino acids. The V gene lost 2 bases and the J gene lost 0 bases, with 7 bases spanning the gap. The germline V gene has CDR1 SGHTA and CDR2 FQGNSA. The CDR3 DNA reads TGTGCCAGCAGCTTAAGCCAGCTGAACACTGAAGCTTTCTTT. It codes for CASSLSQLNTEAFF.

The chain is built from TRBV7-8 and TRBJ2-1; TRBD2 aligns across 7 bases. Per the germline V gene, CDR1 is SGHVS and CDR2 is FQNEAQ. Germline trimming cut 4 bases from V and 0 bases from J; bases unmatched to any gene: 9. The CDR3 runs to 17 residues. The CDR3: CASSSSPAGSSYNEQFF. CDR3 in DNA: TGTGCCAGCAGCTCCTCCCCAGCGGGGAGCTCCTACAATGAGCAGTTCTTC.

The chain carries TRBV7-2 and TRBJ1-5, with unresolved D. Germline V gives CDR1 SGHTA, CDR2 FQGNSA. With 0 bases removed from V and 6 bases from J, the gap between germline ends came to 12 bases. CDR3 length: 15 residues. The CDR3 loop is CASSLAGLTPQPQHF. Here the CDR3 DNA reads TGTGCCAGCAGCTTAGCAGGACTTACCCCTCAGCCCCAGCATTTT.

The chain uses TRBV11-2 and TRBJ1-2, with D uncertain. V shed 0 bases and J shed 4 bases, with 9 bases lying between them. This CDR3 spans 14 amino acids. Germline lookup yields CDR1 SGHAT and CDR2 FQNNGV. The CDR3 nucleotides are TGTGCCAGCAGCTTAGATTCAGCCTTCTATGGCTACACCTTC. Translating it yields CASSLDSAFYGYTF.

CDR3 coding DNA: TGTGCCAGTTGGCTGGGAGATACGCAGTATTTT. Translation gives CASWLGDTQYF. The V and J genes are TRBV19 and TRBJ2-3; no reliable D call. V gave up 8 bases and J gave up 5 bases, with 8 bases separating them. This CDR3 is built from 11 residues. Germline V gene sequence: CDR1 LNHDA, CDR2 SQIVND (reference sequence).

V is TRBV4-2 and J is TRBJ2-1; TRBD2 matches at 12 bases. The germline gives CDR1 LGHNA, CDR2 YNFKEQ. The CDR3 has 14 amino acids. After removal of 4 bases from V and 7 bases from J, the junction contained 2 bases not matched to a gene. The CDR3 nucleotides are TGTGCCAGCAGCCTAGGGACTAGCGGGAATGAGCAGTTCTTC. This translates into CASSLGTSGNEQFF.

This clone occurred once. The gene calls are TRBV11-3 and TRBJ2-7; 9 bases line up with TRBD1. This CDR3 contains 14 residues. V lost 8 bases to trimming and J lost 1 base; unmatched junction nucleotides: 6. Germline CDR1 and CDR2: SGHNT and YENEEA. CDR3 sequence (DNA): TGTGCCAGCGGAGCGGGACAGGGATCCTACGAGCAGTACTTC. Its protein is CASGAGQGSYEQYF.

This chain uses TRBV28 with TRBJ1-1; 8 positions match TRBD1. The germline gives CDR1 MDHEN, CDR2 SYDVKM. Losses at the gene ends were 5 bases for V and 5 bases for J; bases not matched to a gene: 10. The CDR3 contains 15 residues. The chain's CDR3 is CASSGNDRGITEAFF. The CDR3 DNA follows: TGTGCCAGCAGTGGAAACGACAGGGGCATAACTGAAGCTTTCTTT.

V usage is TRBV6-2 or TRBV6-3 and J usage is TRBJ2-3; 9 bases align to TRBD2. The CDR3 runs 14 residues. With 4 bases clipped from V and 2 bases from J, the junction kept 1 base outside the gene matches. CDR1 and CDR2 (germline): MNHEY, SVGEGT. CDR3 nucleotide sequence: TGTGCCAGCAGTTCTAGCGGGGCCACAGATACGCAGTATTTT. It encodes CASSSSGATDTQYF.

The V gene is TRBV6-5, the J gene TRBJ2-7; 7 bases are a match to TRBD2. This CDR3 comprises 13 residues. The trim removed 8 bases at V and 3 bases at J, leaving 7 bases unmatched. Germline V gene sequence: CDR1 MNHEY, CDR2 SVGAGI. The CDR3 nucleotides are TGTGCCAGCCAAACTAGCGTCGGCTACGAGCAGTACTTC. It specifies CASQTSVGYEQYF.

V and J are TRBV7-2 and TRBJ2-1; D ambiguous. Germline loops: CDR1 SGHTA, CDR2 FQGNSA. The CDR3 runs to 16 residues. Trimming left V 6 bases short and J 0 bases short, with 15 bases between. CDR3: CASSLRTTNSYNEQFF. DNA of the CDR3: TGTGCCAGCAGTTTAAGAACGACCAACTCCTACAATGAGCAGTTCTTC.

The chain joins TRBV19 to TRBJ2-7; D not resolved. CDR1 and CDR2 (germline): LNHDA, SQIVND (reference sequence). This CDR3 contains 15 residues. The ends were cut back, 6 bases at V and 0 bases at J, with 15 bases in the middle. The CDR3 bases are TGTGCCAGTAGCATTACGGGCGCTAGCTCCTACGAGCAGTACTTC. It specifies CASSITGASSYEQYF.

J is TRBJ1-2 and V is TRBV27; 7 nucleotides agree with TRBD1. The V and J ends lost 2 bases and 7 bases, in that order; junction bases with no gene match: 7. Germline loops: CDR1 MNHEY, CDR2 SMNVEV (reference sequence). There are 14 residues in the CDR3. This CDR3 is CASSLTPGGSGYTF. The CDR3 bases are TGTGCCAGCAGTTTAACCCCAGGGGGTAGTGGCTACACCTTC.